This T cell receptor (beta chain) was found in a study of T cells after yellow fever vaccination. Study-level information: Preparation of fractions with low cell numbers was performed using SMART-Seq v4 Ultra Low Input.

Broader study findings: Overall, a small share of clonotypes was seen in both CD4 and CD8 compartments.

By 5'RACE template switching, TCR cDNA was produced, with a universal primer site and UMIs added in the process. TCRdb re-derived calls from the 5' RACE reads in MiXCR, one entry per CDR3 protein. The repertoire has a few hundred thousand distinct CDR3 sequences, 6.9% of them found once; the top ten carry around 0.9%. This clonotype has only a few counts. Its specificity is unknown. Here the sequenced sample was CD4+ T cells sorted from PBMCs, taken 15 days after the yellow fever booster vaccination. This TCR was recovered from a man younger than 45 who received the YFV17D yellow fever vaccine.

In DNA, the CDR3 is TGTGCCAGCAGTCAAAGACCAACAGGGACCCAAGAGACCCAGTACTTC. As protein: CASSQRPTGTQETQYF. The V and J genes are TRBV7-6 and TRBJ2-5; the D gene is possibly TRBD1 (6 bases). V was trimmed by 6 bases and J by 1 base, leaving 18 bases between them. Germline assignment: CDR1 SGHVS and CDR2 FNYEAQ. The CDR3 totals 16 residues.